These T cell receptor beta chains were read from a single sample in a study of T cells in Graves' hyperthyroidism and ophthalmopathy. TCRdb reprocessed the multiplex PCR reads via MiXCR and lists one record per CDR3 protein. The table shows about 260,000 distinct CDR3 sequences, with less than 30% occurring only once. Source material: blood. The origin of the receptors is a man aged 40-50 years with Graves' hyperthyroidism that later progressed to Graves' ophthalmopathy. The CDR3 runs from the conserved cysteine through the conserved F or W. The D gene is left open where the match is weak. Not every row has a clone size; where given, it reads once, few, many or a size class.

D gene: .
J gene: TRBJ1-5
V gene: TRBV28
CDR3 length: 14
clone size: many
CDR3 DNA: TGTGCCAGCAGTTTGTCACCCAGAGATCAGCCCCAGCATTTT
CDR3 protein: CASSLSPRDQPQHF

D gene: TRBD2
J gene: TRBJ2-7
V gene: TRBV28
CDR3 length: 16
clone size: .
CDR3 DNA: TGTGCCAGCACCTACGCGGGGCTAGCGGGAGCCGAAGAGCAGTACTTC
CDR3 protein: CASTYAGLAGAEEQYF

D gene: .
J gene: TRBJ1-5
V gene: TRBV19
CDR3 length: 13
clone size: many
CDR3 DNA: TGTGCCAGTAGTATAGACGGGGCTCAGCCCCAGCATTTT
CDR3 protein: CASSIDGAQPQHF

D gene: TRBD1
J gene: TRBJ1-2
V gene: TRBV7-2
CDR3 length: 14
clone size: few
CDR3 DNA: TGTGCCAGCAGCTTAGTAGGGGGCGACTATGGCTACACCTTC
CDR3 protein: CASSLVGGDYGYTF

D gene: .
J gene: TRBJ2-7
V gene: TRBV3-1
CDR3 length: 16
clone size: .
CDR3 DNA: TGTGCCAGCAGCCAAGTGGCTAGTAGTCGGTACTACGAGCAGTACTTC
CDR3 protein: CASSQVASSRYYEQYF

D gene: TRBD2
J gene: TRBJ2-7
V gene: TRBV28
CDR3 length: 15
clone size: .
CDR3 DNA: TGTGCCAGCAGTTTGGAGGGACTAGCGAGCTACGAGCAGTACTTC
CDR3 protein: CASSLEGLASYEQYF

D gene: .
J gene: TRBJ2-7
V gene: TRBV7-8
CDR3 length: 15
clone size: .
CDR3 DNA: TGTGCCAGCAGCTTACGGGTGGCTGGGTTATACGAGCAGTACTTC
CDR3 protein: CASSLRVAGLYEQYF

D gene: .
J gene: TRBJ1-1
V gene: TRBV5-1
CDR3 length: 13
clone size: many
CDR3 DNA: TGCGCCAGCAGTGAGGGGTTCAGCACTGAAGCTTTCTTT
CDR3 protein: CASSEGFSTEAFF

D gene: .
J gene: TRBJ1-2
V gene: TRBV19
CDR3 length: 15
clone size: many
CDR3 DNA: TGTGCCAGTAGTATAGGACTACAACCAGAGGCTGGCTACACCTTC
CDR3 protein: CASSIGLQPEAGYTF

D gene: TRBD1
J gene: TRBJ2-7
V gene: TRBV18
CDR3 length: 17
clone size: .
CDR3 DNA: TGTGCCAGCTCACCACAACAGACAGGGTCGGGGATGAGCGAGCAGTACTTC
CDR3 protein: CASSPQQTGSGMSEQYF

D gene: .
J gene: TRBJ2-5
V gene: TRBV6-1
CDR3 length: 14
clone size: many
CDR3 DNA: TGTGCCAGCAGTGACACAGGGAGAACAAGGACCCAGTACTTC
CDR3 protein: CASSDTGRTRTQYF

D gene: TRBD1
J gene: TRBJ2-7
V gene: TRBV28
CDR3 length: 15
clone size: many
CDR3 DNA: TGTGCCAGCAGCGTACTCCGGGACAGCTCCTACGAGCAGTACTTC
CDR3 protein: CASSVLRDSSYEQYF

D gene: .
J gene: TRBJ2-7
V gene: TRBV6-2/TRBV6-3
CDR3 length: 13
clone size: .
CDR3 DNA: TGTGCCAGCAGTTACGACGTTATCTACGAGCAGTACTTC
CDR3 protein: CASSYDVIYEQYF

D gene: .
J gene: TRBJ2-7
V gene: TRBV20-1
CDR3 length: 15
clone size: many
CDR3 DNA: TGCAGTGCTAGAGATTTGGTCCGACTCGGGGACGAGCAGTACTTC
CDR3 protein: CSARDLVRLGDEQYF

D gene: TRBD1
J gene: TRBJ2-7
V gene: TRBV29-1
CDR3 length: 13
clone size: many
CDR3 DNA: TGCAGCGTTGATGGGACAGGACGCCACGAGCAGTACTTC
CDR3 protein: CSVDGTGRHEQYF

D gene: .
J gene: TRBJ2-5
V gene: TRBV11-1
CDR3 length: 14
clone size: many
CDR3 DNA: TGTGCCAGCAGCCCAGTTCCCTCTTTGGAGACCCAGTACTTC
CDR3 protein: CASSPVPSLETQYF

D gene: .
J gene: TRBJ2-7
V gene: TRBV20-1
CDR3 length: 13
clone size: many
CDR3 DNA: TGCAGTGCTTCCTGGCCCGGTTCAGACGAGCAGTACTTC
CDR3 protein: CSASWPGSDEQYF

D gene: .
J gene: TRBJ1-1
V gene: TRBV6-1
CDR3 length: 15
clone size: .
CDR3 DNA: TGTGCCAGCAGTGAAAACAATTGGGAGAACACTGAAGCTTTCTTT
CDR3 protein: CASSENNWENTEAFF

D gene: TRBD1
J gene: TRBJ2-5
V gene: TRBV3-1
CDR3 length: 16
clone size: many
CDR3 DNA: TGTGCCAGCAGCCAGTACTCGACAGGGAACGAAAAGACCCAGTACTTC
CDR3 protein: CASSQYSTGNEKTQYF

D gene: TRBD1
J gene: TRBJ2-7
V gene: TRBV11-2
CDR3 length: 16
clone size: .
CDR3 DNA: TGTGCCAGCACCCTAAACAGGGGGGATAAACGCTACGAGCAGTACTTC
CDR3 protein: CASTLNRGDKRYEQYF

D gene: .
J gene: TRBJ2-2
V gene: TRBV18
CDR3 length: 15
clone size: many
CDR3 DNA: TGTGCCAGCTCACCACCCCCCGGAGGCACCGGGGAGCTGTTTTTT
CDR3 protein: CASSPPPGGTGELFF

D gene: TRBD2
J gene: TRBJ2-5
V gene: TRBV6-1
CDR3 length: 15
clone size: many
CDR3 DNA: TGTGCCAGCAGCTCCGGGACTAGCGGACAAGAGACCCAGTACTTC
CDR3 protein: CASSSGTSGQETQYF

D gene: TRBD1
J gene: TRBJ1-1
V gene: TRBV25-1
CDR3 length: 12
clone size: many
CDR3 DNA: TGTGCCAGCAGTGAACAGGGGGCGGGGGCTTTCTTT
CDR3 protein: CASSEQGAGAFF

D gene: TRBD2
J gene: TRBJ2-3
V gene: TRBV7-2
CDR3 length: 15
clone size: many
CDR3 DNA: TGTGCCAGCAGCCCTAGCGGGATAAGCACAGATACGCAGTATTTT
CDR3 protein: CASSPSGISTDTQYF